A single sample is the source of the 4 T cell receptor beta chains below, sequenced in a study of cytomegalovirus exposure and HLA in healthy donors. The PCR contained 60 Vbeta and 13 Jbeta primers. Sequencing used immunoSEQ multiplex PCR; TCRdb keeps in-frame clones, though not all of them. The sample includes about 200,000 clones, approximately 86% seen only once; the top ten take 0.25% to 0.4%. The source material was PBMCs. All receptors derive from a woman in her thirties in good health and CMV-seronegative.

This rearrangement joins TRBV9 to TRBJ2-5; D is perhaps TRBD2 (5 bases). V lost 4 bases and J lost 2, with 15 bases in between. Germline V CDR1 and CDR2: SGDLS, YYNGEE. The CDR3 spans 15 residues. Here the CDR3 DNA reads TGTGCCAGCAGCCCACACTCTAGCAGGCAAGAGACCCAGTACTTC. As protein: CASSPHSSRQETQYF.

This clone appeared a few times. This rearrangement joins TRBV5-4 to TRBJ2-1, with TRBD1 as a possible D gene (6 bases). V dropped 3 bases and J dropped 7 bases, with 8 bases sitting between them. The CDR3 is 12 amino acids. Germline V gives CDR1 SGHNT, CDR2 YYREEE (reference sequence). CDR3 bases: TGTGCCAGCAGCTCGGACAGTAATGAGCAGTTCTTC. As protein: CASSSDSNEQFF.

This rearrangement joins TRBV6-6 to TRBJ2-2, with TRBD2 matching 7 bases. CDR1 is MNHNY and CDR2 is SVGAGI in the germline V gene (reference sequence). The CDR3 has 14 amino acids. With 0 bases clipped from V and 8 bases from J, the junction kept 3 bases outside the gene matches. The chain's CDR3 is CASSYSGGVGELFF. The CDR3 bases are TGTGCCAGCAGTTACTCTGGGGGGGTTGGGGAGCTGTTTTTT.

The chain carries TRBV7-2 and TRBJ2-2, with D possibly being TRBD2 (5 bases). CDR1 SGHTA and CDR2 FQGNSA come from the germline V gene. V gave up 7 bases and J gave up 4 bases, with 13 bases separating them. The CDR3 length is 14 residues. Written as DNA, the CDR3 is TGTGCCAGCACCCCGCGGGCGGGCACCGGGGAGCTGTTTTTT. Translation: CASTPRAGTGELFF.